This passage covers 19 T cell receptor beta chains from one sample sequenced in a study of human T cells and chemical hapten exposure. Time point indicated: patch test 1, 2 weeks after DPC sensitization. This sample's treatment: therapeutic diphenylcyclopropenone sensitization with weekly scalp DPC. MiXCR was run by TCRdb on the RACE reads, yielding one entry per CDR3 protein. The data contain about 360,000 distinct CDR3 sequences, 4% to 5.5% of them seen just once; the ten biggest clones take up under 2.5%. Here the sequenced sample was whole blood, taken in connection with sensitization to the hapten diphenylcyclopropenone (DPC). All receptors derive from a woman between 50 and 59 years old with alopecia areata. Some clones in this sample may be carry-over from other donors' samples.

This clonotype has at least ten counts. The rearrangement joins TRBV6-5 to TRBJ1-2; TRBD1 is a possible D gene (5 bases). This CDR3 has 14 residues. Germline V lookup: CDR1 MNHEY, CDR2 SVGAGI. Trimming cost V 2 bases and J 2 bases, with 9 bases left between them. This chain's CDR3 is CASSYKTVNYGYTF. The CDR3 DNA reads TGTGCCAGCAGTTACAAGACAGTCAACTATGGCTACACCTTC.

This clonotype has ten or more counts. This chain links TRBV18 with TRBJ1-1; the D is unclear. The CDR3 is 13 residues long. CDR1 is KGHSH, CDR2 LQKENI, per germline. Trimming pared 1 base from V and 3 bases from J, leaving 6 bases between. The CDR3 region is CASSPLGDTEAFF. CDR3 DNA sequence: TGTGCCAGCTCACCACTCGGGGACACTGAAGCTTTCTTT.

V is TRBV20-1 and J is TRBJ1-2, with D unresolved. V dropped 5 bases and J dropped 6 bases, with 16 bases sitting between them. The CDR3 spans 13 residues. The germline CDR1 and CDR2 sequences are DFQATT and SNEGSKA (reference sequence). CDR3 nucleotides: TGCAGTGCTCCCACCCGGAACTATGATGGCTACACCTTC. As protein: CSAPTRNYDGYTF.

This clonotype was seen many times. The chain links TRBV20-1 to TRBJ2-4, with D tentatively TRBD1 (5 bases). V was clipped by 0 bases and J by 8 bases, with 17 bases between them. CDR1 and CDR2 from the germline V gene are DFQATT and SNEGSKA (reference sequence). The CDR3 consists of 15 residues. The chain's CDR3 is CSARDARQGGDIQYF. The CDR3 bases are TGCAGTGCTAGAGATGCGCGGCAGGGTGGGGACATTCAGTACTTC.

This clonotype was picked up a small number of times. The V and J genes are TRBV25-1 and TRBJ1-5, with 8 bases lining up with TRBD1. Germline CDR1 is MGHDK and CDR2 is SYGVNS. The junction had 4 bases not matched to a gene; V was cut back by 4 bases and J by 2 bases. This CDR3 is built from 15 residues. The CDR3 coding sequence is TGTGCCAGCAGTGGTGGACAGGGCCGCAATCAGCCCCAGCATTTT. Translated: CASSGGQGRNQPQHF.

In its sample, this clonotype was seen many times. The chain couples TRBV12-3 or TRBV12-4 to TRBJ2-7; D uncertain. This CDR3 has 13 amino acids. Deletions cut 6 bases from V and 1 base from J, with 10 bases between. The CDR3 region is CASSEAVSYEQYF. CDR3 DNA: TGTGCCAGCAGCGAGGCCGTATCCTACGAGCAGTACTTC.

The CDR3 sequence is CASSLYRPGESPLHF. The DNA for the CDR3 is TGTGCCAGCAGTTTATACAGGCCCGGGGAATCACCCCTCCACTTT. The J gene is TRBJ1-6, the V gene TRBV12-3 or TRBV12-4; tentatively, D is TRBD1 (5 bases). Trimming took 2 bases from V and 10 from J, leaving 15 bases between them. The CDR3 has 15 amino acids.

This clonotype was detected only a few times. The chain combines TRBV10-3 with TRBJ2-7, with D uncertain. V was trimmed by 4 bases and J by 1 base, leaving 8 bases between them. Germline lookup yields CDR1 ENHRY and CDR2 SYGVKD. The CDR3 is 13 residues long. CDR3 bases: TGTGCCATCAGTGGAACCGTATCCTACGAGCAGTACTTC. Encoded protein: CAISGTVSYEQYF.

CDR3: CATSDRGTPNTGELFF. Here the CDR3 DNA reads TGTGCCACCAGTGATCGCGGGACTCCCAACACCGGGGAGCTGTTTTTT. The V gene is TRBV24-1, the J gene TRBJ2-2; perhaps TRBD2 as D (6 bases). V was trimmed by 3 bases and J by 2 bases, leaving 12 bases between them. CDR3 size: 16 residues. Germline CDR1 KGHDR, CDR2 SFDVKD.

This clonotype was recorded at least ten times. This chain connects TRBV29-1 to TRBJ2-3; a possible D gene is TRBD1 (5 bases). Germline CDR1 SQVTM, CDR2 ANQGSEA. Trimming removed 5 bases at V and 2 bases at J, with 17 bases between. The CDR3 length is 15 residues. DNA for the CDR3: TGCAGCGTTCCCGCAGGACAACGGATCACAGATACGCAGTATTTT. Translating it yields CSVPAGQRITDTQYF.

The V call is TRBV28, the J call TRBJ1-3; the D is unclear. There are 13 residues in the CDR3. The germline gives CDR1 MDHEN, CDR2 SYDVKM. Trimming stripped 5 bases from V and 6 bases from J, with 11 bases between. The CDR3 sequence: CASSQLEENTIYF. In nucleotides, the CDR3 is TGTGCCAGCAGTCAGCTGGAGGAAAACACCATATATTTT.

The table lists this clonotype with a few counts. The chain links TRBV7-6 to TRBJ2-1; TRBD1 is a possible D gene (6 bases). V was trimmed by 6 bases and J by 8 bases, leaving 11 bases between them. The germline V gene encodes CDR1 SGHVS and CDR2 FNYEAQ. The CDR3 loop spans 12 amino acids. CDR3 protein: CASSMGADEQFF. In DNA form, the CDR3 reads TGTGCCAGCAGTATGGGGGCGGATGAGCAGTTCTTC.

This clonotype was counted ten times or more. The chain couples TRBV29-1 to TRBJ1-2; tentative D call: TRBD1 (5 bases). This CDR3 has 15 residues. Germline V gene lookup returns CDR1 SQVTM and CDR2 ANQGSEA. The germline V and J ends were trimmed by 0 bases and 6 bases, with 17 bases remaining between them. The CDR3 loop is CSVEEYGGGLDGYTF. The CDR3 region has the DNA TGCAGCGTTGAAGAGTACGGGGGAGGATTAGATGGCTACACCTTC. The full variable domain, its missing parts supplied by reference TRBV29-1 and TRBJ1-2, is SAVISQKPSRDICQRGTSLTIQCQVDSQVTMMFWYRQQPGQSLTLIATANQGSEATYESGFVIDKFPISRPNLTFSTLTVSNMSPEDSSIYLCSVEEYGGGLDGYTFGSGTRLTVV.

Many counts were recorded for this clonotype. The rearrangement links TRBV29-1 to TRBJ2-2, with TRBD1 matching 8 bases. Trimming removed 7 bases from V and 7 bases from J; junction bases left unmatched: 8. The germline CDR1 and CDR2 sequences are SQVTM and ANQGSEA. The CDR3 length is 13 residues. The CDR3 here is CSAQGARGGELFF. The CDR3 DNA is TGCAGCGCTCAGGGGGCGAGGGGCGGGGAGCTGTTTTTT.

DNA of the CDR3: TGCGCCAGCAGCTGGGACGGGGGAGAAACAGATACGCAGTATTTT. Amino acids: CASSWDGGETDTQYF. The rearrangement joins TRBV5-1 to TRBJ2-3; D is possibly TRBD2 (6 bases). This CDR3 spans 15 amino acids. Germline assignment: CDR1 SGHRS and CDR2 YFSETQ. Trimming shortened V by 3 bases and J by 3 bases, and 14 bases separated the two germline ends. Together with reference TRBV5-1 and TRBJ2-3, the CDR3 gives the full variable domain: KAGVTQTPRYLIKTRGQQVTLSCSPISGHRSVSWYQQTPGQGLQFLFEYFSETQRNKGNFPGRFSGRQFSNSRSEMNVSTLELGDSALYLCASSWDGGETDTQYFGPGTRLTVL.

This clonotype was seen repeatedly, ten times or more. V gene TRBV25-1 combines with J gene TRBJ2-7; the D gene is possibly TRBD2 (6 bases). The V end was cut by 6 bases, the J end by 4 bases, with 16 bases between. Germline lookup yields CDR1 MGHDK and CDR2 SYGVNS. CDR3 length equals 14 residues. The CDR3 reads CASSLGGAGYEQYF. The CDR3 DNA is TGTGCCAGCAGCCTCGGCGGGGCGGGTTACGAGCAGTACTTC.

The chain recombines TRBV7-8 with TRBJ2-2; D is undetermined. The length of the CDR3 is 17 residues. Looked up from germline, CDR1 is SGHVS and CDR2 is FQNEAQ. V was trimmed by 8 bases and J by 1 base, leaving 20 bases between them. Here the CDR3 DNA reads TGTGCCAGCTGCCCCATTGGAACACTTCTGAACACCGGGGAGCTGTTTTTT. This encodes CASCPIGTLLNTGELFF.

The chain links TRBV12-3 or TRBV12-4 to TRBJ1-2; tentatively, D is TRBD1 (5 bases). This CDR3 has 14 amino acids. Trimming took off 6 bases at V and 0 bases at J, with 11 bases between the two ends. The CDR3, as DNA: TGTGCCAGCAGAGACGACAGAACTAACTATGGCTACACCTTC. This encodes CASRDDRTNYGYTF.

This clonotype was counted between two and nine times. The chain recombines TRBV5-1 with TRBJ2-7, with 12 bases aligning to TRBD1. CDR1 SGHRS and CDR2 YFSETQ come from the germline V gene. The J segment lost 5 bases and the V segment lost 5 bases, leaving 5 bases of the junction unmatched. This CDR3 is 14 amino acids long. CDR3 bases: TGCGCCAGCAGACGGGGACAGGGGGCCGACGAGCAGTACTTC. Translating gives CASRRGQGADEQYF.